Listed below are T cell receptor beta chains from one sample, sequenced in a study of cytomegalovirus exposure and HLA in healthy donors. Profiling relied on immunoSEQ multiplex PCR, and the TCRdb table lists in-frame clones only, not all of them. Altogether approximately 160,000 clones are present, around 79% being singletons, with the ten largest covering approximately 5.7%. Sequencing was carried out using PBMCs. These receptor sequences come from a man under 40 in good health and CMV-seropositive. Both conserved end residues are part of each CDR3. D genes are given only for firm matches. Expanded clones get a size class; other rows say once, few or many, or leave the size out.

>TRBJ2-7|-|TRBV4-3|-
TGCGCCAGCAGCCAAGATATCGGGGAGTCCTTCTACGAGCAGTACTTC
CASSQDIGESFYEQYF
>TRBJ1-1|TRBD1|TRBV6-5|-
TGTGCCAGCACCTGGAGAGGGACAGGGCGGTCTGAAGCTTTCTTT
CASTWRGTGRSEAFF
>TRBJ2-7|TRBD2|TRBV28|-
TGTGCCAGCAGTCCATGGGCTAGCGGAACCTACGAGCAGTACTTC
CASSPWASGTYEQYF
>TRBJ2-3|TRBD2|TRBV2|-
TGTGCCAGCAGTTTTGGACTAGCGGGAGAGACGCAGTATTTT
CASSFGLAGETQYF
>TRBJ1-1|-|TRBV4-3|-
TGCGCCAGCAGCCAAGGGGGCGCAGGGAACACTGAAGCTTTCTTT
CASSQGGAGNTEAFF
>TRBJ2-7|TRBD2|TRBV5-1|once
TGCGCCAGCAGTGGACTAGCGGGATCCTACGAGCAGTACTTC
CASSGLAGSYEQYF
>TRBJ1-1|-|TRBV10-2|-
TGCGCCAGCTTAACAGGGAACACTGAAGCTTTCTTT
CASLTGNTEAFF
>TRBJ2-3|TRBD1|TRBV27|-
TGTGCCAGCAGTTCCCGGACAGGGGGCCCTACGCAGTATTTT
CASSSRTGGPTQYF
>TRBJ1-6|-|TRBV27|-
TGTGCCAGCAGCCGTACAGCGGGAAAGGCCTACGGGGGTAATTCACCCCTCCACTTT
CASSRTAGKAYGGNSPLHF
>TRBJ1-1|-|TRBV28|-
TGTGCCAGCAGTTTAAGGCAGGGTGGGACTGAAGCTTTCTTT
CASSLRQGGTEAFF
>TRBJ2-4|TRBD2|TRBV28|-
TGTGCCAGCAGTGCAGCGGGACTAGCGGGACTACCCTGGAACATTCAGTACTTC
CASSAAGLAGLPWNIQYF
>TRBJ2-1|-|TRBV19|-
TGTGCCAGTAACCCAGCCGACTTATACAATGAGCAGTTCTTC
CASNPADLYNEQFF
>TRBJ2-4|-|TRBV7-2|-
TGTGCCAGCACCACAGCGACAGCGCGCGGCATTCAGTACTTC
CASTTATARGIQYF
>TRBJ1-1|-|TRBV23-1|once
TGCGCCAGCAAAGGGGTTAACACTGAAGCTTTCTTT
CASKGVNTEAFF
>TRBJ2-1|TRBD1|TRBV4-1|-
TGCGCCAGCAGCCCGATCGCCGACAGGGACCGTCAGTTCTTC
CASSPIADRDRQFF
>TRBJ1-2|-|TRBV5-1|-
TGCGCCAGCAGCCTCAGGGGAGTAGGAGGCTACACCTTC
CASSLRGVGGYTF
>TRBJ1-2|-|TRBV5-6|-
TGTGCCAGCAGCTTGACCCCCGAGTCGGGAGTTGATGGCTACACCTTC
CASSLTPESGVDGYTF
>TRBJ2-4|TRBD1|TRBV2|once
TGTGCCAGCAGTGAAGCGCGGGGACAGGGGGCGATGCAGTACTTC
CASSEARGQGAMQYF
>TRBJ2-7|TRBD1|TRBV7-6|-
TGTGCCAGCAGCGACGGGACAGAACAGAACTTC
CASSDGTEQNF
>TRBJ2-5|TRBD1|TRBV27|-
TGTGCCAGCAGTCCGACGACAGGGGGCTGGGGCCAAGAGACCCAGTACTTC
CASSPTTGGWGQETQYF
>TRBJ2-7|TRBD2|TRBV7-9|-
TGTGCCAGCAGCCGGACTAGCGGGAGGGGGTTTTACGAGCAGTACTTC
CASSRTSGRGFYEQYF
>TRBJ2-3|-|TRBV11-2|-
TGTGCCAGCAGCTTTGAGGGTCATACGCAGTATTTT
CASSFEGHTQYF
>TRBJ1-1|TRBD1|TRBV2|-
TGTGCCAGCAGTTACGGGGGACAGATTTTAAACACTGAAGCTTTCTTT
CASSYGGQILNTEAFF
>TRBJ1-1|-|TRBV27|-
TGTGCCAGCACCAGTATCATGAACACTGAAGCTTTCTTT
CASTSIMNTEAFF
>TRBJ1-4|-|TRBV6-4|-
TGTGCCAGCAGTGACTCGACTCCGGATACAACTAATGAAAAACTGTTTTTT
CASSDSTPDTTNEKLFF
>TRBJ2-7|TRBD2|TRBV10-3|-
TGTGCCACAAAGTACGGCGGGAGTTCCTACGAGCAGTACTTC
CATKYGGSSYEQYF
>TRBJ1-6|-|TRBV6-6|-
TGTGCCAGCAGCGATAATGGAGCCTCCTATAATTCACCCCTCCACTTT
CASSDNGASYNSPLHF
>TRBJ2-7|TRBD1|TRBV6-1|once
TGTGCCAGCAGTACGGGACAGATCTACGAGCAGTACTTC
CASSTGQIYEQYF
>TRBJ2-1|TRBD2|TRBV4-3|-
TGCGCCAGCAGCCAAGATGGGGTAGCGGGGGCTGCGTACAATGAGCAGTTCTTC
CASSQDGVAGAAYNEQFF
>TRBJ2-5|-|TRBV21-1|-
TGTGCCAGACACCCCCGGGACAGGGTTGGAGAGACCCAGTACTTC
CARHPRDRVGETQYF
>TRBJ2-3|TRBD2|TRBV25-1|once
TGTGCCAGCAGTCCGACTAGCGGGAGGGCCGCAGATACGCAGTATTTT
CASSPTSGRAADTQYF
>TRBJ1-2|TRBD1|TRBV4-1|-
TGCGCCAGCAGCCAGAAGGCCCAACAGGGGTTTCATGGCTACACCTTC
CASSQKAQQGFHGYTF
>TRBJ2-3|-|TRBV7-2|-
TGTGCCAGCAGCTCGCGGACAGCAGATACGCAGTATTTT
CASSSRTADTQYF
>TRBJ2-2|-|TRBV30|-
TGTGCCTGGAGTGTAGGGTCAACTAGGTCCGGGGAGCTGTTTTTT
CAWSVGSTRSGELFF
>TRBJ2-7|TRBD2|TRBV27|-
TGTGCCAGCCGGGGACTAGCGGGAGGGTACGAGCAGTACTTC
CASRGLAGGYEQYF
>TRBJ1-1|-|TRBV11-1|-
TGTGCCAGCAGCTTACGCGTAAACACTGAAGCTTTCTTT
CASSLRVNTEAFF
>TRBJ2-1|-|TRBV5-1|-
TGCGCCAGCAGCTTGATCTTGGGGAGGACCTACAATGAGCAGTTCTTC
CASSLILGRTYNEQFF
>TRBJ2-4|TRBD1|TRBV7-2|-
TGTGCCAGCAGCTATGCGGTCAGGGGGTTAAACATTCAGTACTTC
CASSYAVRGLNIQYF
>TRBJ1-2|TRBD1|TRBV11-2|-
TGTGCCAGCAGCTCGGACAGGATTTATGGCTACACCTTC
CASSSDRIYGYTF
>TRBJ2-3|-|TRBV5-4|-
TGTGCCAGCAGCTTAGGGGGAGAGGTAGATACGCAGTATTTT
CASSLGGEVDTQYF
>TRBJ1-2|-|TRBV28|-
TGTGCCAGCAGTGCGCCACAGGGAAGCTATGGCTACACCTTC
CASSAPQGSYGYTF
>TRBJ1-2|TRBD1|TRBV25-1|-
TGTGCCAGCAGTTCCTCGGGACAGCGATACTATGGCTACACCTTC
CASSSSGQRYYGYTF
>TRBJ2-7|TRBD2|TRBV5-5|-
TGTGCCAGCAGCTTGAGCCTAGCGGGGGGGTCCTACGAGCAGTACTTC
CASSLSLAGGSYEQYF
>TRBJ2-7|-|TRBV27|-
TGTGCCAGTTCTTTTATTGGGAGCCACGAGCAGTACTTC
CASSFIGSHEQYF
>TRBJ1-3|TRBD1|TRBV30|-
TGTGCCTGGAGTTTCCGTGATAGGGGGCCTGGAAACACCATATATTTT
CAWSFRDRGPGNTIYF